This is a list of T cell receptor beta chains from one sample in a study of cytomegalovirus exposure and HLA in healthy donors. Clones were sequenced by immunoSEQ multiplex PCR, and TCRdb holds only the in-frame ones, with some missing. The sample carries 100,000 to 150,000 clones, 65% to 80% recorded once. Sequenced sample: PBMCs. The receptors originated from a man aged 25-45 years in good health and CMV-seronegative. Each CDR3 is given with its conserved first and last residue. Each record gives: D gene, clone size, J gene, V gene, CDR3 protein, CDR3 DNA. The D gene is left open where the match is weak. A row's size may be missing; if present it is once, few, many or a size class.

D gene: TRBD2; clone size: -; J gene: TRBJ2-1; V gene: TRBV6-5; CDR3 protein: CASSLTSGRGHEQFF; CDR3 DNA: TGTGCCAGCAGTCTGACTAGCGGGAGAGGGCATGAGCAGTTCTTC
D gene: -; clone size: -; J gene: TRBJ2-2; V gene: TRBV18; CDR3 protein: CASSPLGGITGELFF; CDR3 DNA: TGTGCCAGCTCACCGTTGGGAGGAATCACCGGGGAGCTGTTTTTT
D gene: -; clone size: -; J gene: TRBJ2-5; V gene: TRBV11-2; CDR3 protein: CASSPMQGQISETQYF; CDR3 DNA: TGTGCCAGCAGCCCAATGCAAGGACAGATTTCTGAGACCCAGTACTTC
D gene: -; clone size: -; J gene: TRBJ1-2; V gene: TRBV5-1; CDR3 protein: CASSLDREFYGYTF; CDR3 DNA: TGCGCCAGCAGCTTGGACCGGGAGTTCTATGGCTACACCTTC
D gene: -; clone size: -; J gene: TRBJ2-3; V gene: TRBV13; CDR3 protein: CASSEASTDTQYF; CDR3 DNA: TGTGCCAGCAGCGAGGCTTCGACAGATACGCAGTATTTT
D gene: TRBD1; clone size: few; J gene: TRBJ1-2; V gene: TRBV6-5; CDR3 protein: CASSKTGSYGYTF; CDR3 DNA: TGTGCCAGCAGCAAGACAGGGAGCTATGGCTACACCTTC
D gene: -; clone size: -; J gene: TRBJ1-1; V gene: TRBV5-8; CDR3 protein: CASSLARENTEAFF; CDR3 DNA: TGTGCCAGCAGCTTGGCCCGGGAAAACACTGAAGCTTTCTTT
D gene: -; clone size: -; J gene: TRBJ1-4; V gene: TRBV19; CDR3 protein: CASSIDPAGQDEKLFF; CDR3 DNA: TGTGCCAGTAGTATAGATCCGGCAGGTCAAGATGAAAAACTGTTTTTT
D gene: -; clone size: -; J gene: TRBJ1-2; V gene: TRBV20-1; CDR3 protein: CSARVSGGYTF; CDR3 DNA: TGCAGTGCTAGAGTTTCAGGTGGCTACACCTTC
D gene: -; clone size: -; J gene: TRBJ1-1; V gene: TRBV28; CDR3 protein: CASTQPGNGAEAFF; CDR3 DNA: TGTGCCAGCACCCAGCCGGGGAATGGTGCTGAAGCTTTCTTT
D gene: -; clone size: -; J gene: TRBJ1-6; V gene: TRBV28; CDR3 protein: CASSSDSLNNSPLHF; CDR3 DNA: TGTGCCAGCAGCTCCGACAGTTTGAATAATTCACCCCTCCACTTT
D gene: -; clone size: -; J gene: TRBJ2-2; V gene: TRBV10-3; CDR3 protein: CAISESHRLANTGELFF; CDR3 DNA: TGTGCCATCAGTGAGTCGCACAGGCTCGCGAACACCGGGGAGCTGTTTTTT
D gene: -; clone size: -; J gene: TRBJ2-1; V gene: TRBV10-1; CDR3 protein: CASSENLAGSNEQFF; CDR3 DNA: TGCGCCAGCAGTGAAAATCTTGCGGGGTCCAATGAGCAGTTCTTC
D gene: -; clone size: -; J gene: TRBJ2-2; V gene: TRBV6-5; CDR3 protein: CASSYGGSTGELFF; CDR3 DNA: TGTGCCAGCAGTTACGGGGGGTCCACCGGGGAGCTGTTTTTT
D gene: -; clone size: -; J gene: TRBJ1-2; V gene: TRBV18; CDR3 protein: CASSQNDRTYGYTF; CDR3 DNA: TGTGCCAGCTCCCAGAATGACAGGACCTATGGCTACACCTTC
D gene: -; clone size: -; J gene: TRBJ1-5; V gene: TRBV4-1; CDR3 protein: CASSQRSGFRQPQHF; CDR3 DNA: TGCGCCAGCAGCCAACGATCAGGGTTTCGGCAGCCCCAGCATTTT
D gene: TRBD2; clone size: once; J gene: TRBJ2-7; V gene: TRBV9; CDR3 protein: CASSVGLAGWEQYF; CDR3 DNA: TGTGCCAGCAGCGTAGGGCTAGCGGGGTGGGAGCAGTACTTC
D gene: -; clone size: few; J gene: TRBJ1-5; V gene: TRBV30; CDR3 protein: CAWSGGQGNQPQHF; CDR3 DNA: TGTGCCTGGAGTGGGGGGCAGGGGAATCAGCCCCAGCATTTT
D gene: -; clone size: -; J gene: TRBJ2-1; V gene: TRBV27; CDR3 protein: CASSRRGSSYNEQFF; CDR3 DNA: TGTGCCAGCAGTCGCAGGGGAAGCTCCTACAATGAGCAGTTCTTC
D gene: -; clone size: -; J gene: TRBJ2-7; V gene: TRBV5-1; CDR3 protein: CASSLASGTYEQYF; CDR3 DNA: TGCGCCAGCAGCTTGGCGTCGGGGACCTACGAGCAGTACTTC
D gene: -; clone size: -; J gene: TRBJ1-3; V gene: TRBV2; CDR3 protein: CASTRDSGNTIYF; CDR3 DNA: TGTGCCAGCACGCGGGACTCTGGAAACACCATATATTTT
D gene: TRBD1; clone size: -; J gene: TRBJ1-5; V gene: TRBV5-1; CDR3 protein: CASSPRQGGQPQHF; CDR3 DNA: TGCGCCAGCAGCCCGAGACAGGGTGGGCAGCCCCAGCATTTT
D gene: -; clone size: once; J gene: TRBJ2-2; V gene: TRBV30; CDR3 protein: CAWSVLATGELFF; CDR3 DNA: TGTGCCTGGAGTGTACTCGCGACCGGGGAGCTGTTTTTT
D gene: -; clone size: -; J gene: TRBJ2-7; V gene: TRBV5-1; CDR3 protein: CASSLEGATYEQYF; CDR3 DNA: TGCGCCAGCAGCCTGGAAGGGGCTACCTACGAGCAGTACTTC
D gene: TRBD2; clone size: once; J gene: TRBJ2-7; V gene: TRBV27; CDR3 protein: CASSFSLLAGLYEQYF; CDR3 DNA: TGTGCCAGCAGTTTCAGCCTACTAGCGGGCCTTTACGAGCAGTACTTC
D gene: -; clone size: -; J gene: TRBJ2-4; V gene: TRBV25-1; CDR3 protein: CASSQTGVLGNIQYF; CDR3 DNA: TGTGCCAGCAGCCAAACGGGGGTTTTAGGAAACATTCAGTACTTC
D gene: -; clone size: -; J gene: TRBJ2-7; V gene: TRBV30; CDR3 protein: CAWRRGLSSYEQYF; CDR3 DNA: TGTGCCTGGAGGAGAGGTTTAAGCTCCTACGAGCAGTACTTC
D gene: -; clone size: -; J gene: TRBJ1-5; V gene: TRBV21-1; CDR3 protein: CASSKFLGQGGRQPQHF; CDR3 DNA: TGTGCCAGCAGCAAGTTCCTCGGACAGGGAGGACGTCAGCCCCAGCATTTT
D gene: TRBD2; clone size: few; J gene: TRBJ2-3; V gene: TRBV5-1; CDR3 protein: CASSLAALTSVTDTQYF; CDR3 DNA: TGCGCCAGCAGCTTGGCGGCTTTGACTAGCGTCACAGATACGCAGTATTTT
D gene: TRBD2; clone size: -; J gene: TRBJ2-2; V gene: TRBV29-1; CDR3 protein: CSVEGLAGANTGELFF; CDR3 DNA: TGCAGCGTCGAAGGACTAGCGGGGGCGAACACCGGGGAGCTGTTTTTT
D gene: TRBD2; clone size: -; J gene: TRBJ2-3; V gene: TRBV5-6; CDR3 protein: CASSLSGLAGVTDTQYF; CDR3 DNA: TGTGCCAGCAGCTTGTCGGGACTAGCGGGGGTCACAGATACGCAGTATTTT
D gene: TRBD2; clone size: -; J gene: TRBJ2-7; V gene: TRBV4-2; CDR3 protein: CASSQDRLAGTSYEQYF; CDR3 DNA: TGTGCCAGCAGCCAAGATAGACTAGCGGGTACCTCCTACGAGCAGTACTTC
D gene: -; clone size: -; J gene: TRBJ2-7; V gene: TRBV27; CDR3 protein: CASSHDRAYEQYF; CDR3 DNA: TGTGCCAGCAGTCACGACCGGGCCTACGAGCAGTACTTC
D gene: TRBD1; clone size: few; J gene: TRBJ1-1; V gene: TRBV7-9; CDR3 protein: CASTQGAANLNTEAFF; CDR3 DNA: TGTGCCAGCACCCAGGGGGCAGCCAATTTGAACACTGAAGCTTTCTTT
D gene: TRBD2; clone size: -; J gene: TRBJ2-7; V gene: TRBV18; CDR3 protein: CASSPPASLAGGSEQYF; CDR3 DNA: TGTGCCAGCTCACCACCGGCTAGTCTAGCGGGTGGGTCCGAGCAGTACTTC
D gene: TRBD1; clone size: -; J gene: TRBJ1-1; V gene: TRBV19; CDR3 protein: CASSWQGAMNTEAFF; CDR3 DNA: TGTGCCAGTAGTTGGCAGGGGGCGATGAACACTGAAGCTTTCTTT
D gene: TRBD1; clone size: -; J gene: TRBJ1-3; V gene: TRBV9; CDR3 protein: CASSVDRGQRNTIYF; CDR3 DNA: TGTGCCAGCAGCGTAGACAGGGGGCAACGAAACACCATATATTTT
D gene: -; clone size: -; J gene: TRBJ1-5; V gene: TRBV19; CDR3 protein: CASSTGLGVLRSNQPQHF; CDR3 DNA: TGTGCCAGTAGTACGGGACTGGGGGTCTTAAGAAGCAATCAGCCCCAGCATTTT
D gene: -; clone size: -; J gene: TRBJ2-1; V gene: TRBV5-4; CDR3 protein: CASSLAREQFF; CDR3 DNA: TGTGCCAGCAGCCTCGCGCGGGAGCAGTTCTTC
D gene: TRBD1; clone size: -; J gene: TRBJ2-7; V gene: TRBV6-1; CDR3 protein: CASSESGTGGYEQYF; CDR3 DNA: TGTGCCAGCAGTGAATCCGGGACAGGGGGCTACGAGCAGTACTTC
D gene: TRBD1; clone size: -; J gene: TRBJ1-2; V gene: TRBV5-6; CDR3 protein: CASSFRDRGQSYTF; CDR3 DNA: TGTGCCAGCAGCTTCCGGGACAGGGGGCAAAGCTACACCTTC
D gene: TRBD1; clone size: -; J gene: TRBJ1-3; V gene: TRBV4-1; CDR3 protein: CASSHPRTGTGNTIYF; CDR3 DNA: TGCGCCAGCAGCCATCCCAGGACAGGGACGGGAAACACCATATATTTT
D gene: TRBD1; clone size: -; J gene: TRBJ1-4; V gene: TRBV28; CDR3 protein: CASSHNTGGNEKLFF; CDR3 DNA: TGTGCCAGCAGCCACAATACAGGGGGGAATGAAAAACTGTTTTTT
D gene: -; clone size: -; J gene: TRBJ1-2; V gene: TRBV7-6; CDR3 protein: CASSPRSGTNYGYTF; CDR3 DNA: TGTGCCAGCAGCCCTCGCTCGGGTACTAACTATGGCTACACCTTC
D gene: -; clone size: few; J gene: TRBJ2-1; V gene: TRBV6-1; CDR3 protein: CASSRTVRAAEQFF; CDR3 DNA: TGTGCCAGCAGCCGGACAGTCCGCGCTGCTGAGCAGTTCTTC
D gene: TRBD2; clone size: -; J gene: TRBJ2-7; V gene: TRBV30; CDR3 protein: CAWSRGVSGSPNEQYF; CDR3 DNA: TGTGCCTGGAGTAGGGGAGTCAGCGGGAGCCCCAACGAGCAGTACTTC
D gene: TRBD2; clone size: few; J gene: TRBJ2-1; V gene: TRBV27; CDR3 protein: CASTVPGLDYNEQFF; CDR3 DNA: TGTGCCAGCACCGTGCCGGGACTAGATTACAATGAGCAGTTCTTC
D gene: -; clone size: -; J gene: TRBJ1-2; V gene: TRBV27; CDR3 protein: CASRQTGAYGYTF; CDR3 DNA: TGTGCCAGCAGACAAACAGGAGCCTATGGCTACACCTTC
D gene: -; clone size: few; J gene: TRBJ1-6; V gene: TRBV4-2; CDR3 protein: CASSQVPRSSYNSPLHF; CDR3 DNA: TGTGCCAGCAGCCAAGTCCCCAGAAGCTCCTATAATTCACCCCTCCACTTT
D gene: -; clone size: -; J gene: TRBJ2-1; V gene: TRBV7-9; CDR3 protein: CASSLVVGYEQFF; CDR3 DNA: TGTGCCAGCAGCTTAGTGGTGGGCTATGAGCAGTTCTTC
D gene: -; clone size: -; J gene: TRBJ2-6; V gene: TRBV5-1; CDR3 protein: CASSLAGSGANVLTF; CDR3 DNA: TGCGCCAGCAGCTTGGCGGGCTCTGGGGCCAACGTCCTGACTTTC